These 3 T cell receptor beta chains were sequenced from one sample in a study of T cell responses to AZD1222 COVID-19 vaccine. The repertoire was sequenced with immunoSEQ multiplex PCR; TCRdb's copy has only in-frame clones and lacks some. The sample has just over 150,000 clones; roughly nine tenths are singletons. This specimen was peripheral blood, taken 28 days after the second AZD1222 dose. The receptor set was obtained from an adult who received the AZD1222 COVID-19 vaccine.

This chain joins TRBV20-1 and TRBJ2-1; D ambiguous. This CDR3 comprises 11 residues. Trimming left V 6 bases short and J 7 bases short, with 10 bases between. Germline V lookup: CDR1 DFQATT, CDR2 SNEGSKA (reference sequence). This CDR3 reads CSADQLNEQFF. The CDR3 coding sequence is TGCAGTGCAGATCAACTTAATGAGCAGTTCTTC.

The chain is built from TRBV4-1 and TRBJ1-1, with D possibly matching TRBD1 (6 bases). The germline V gene has CDR1 MGHRA and CDR2 YSYEKL. Between the trimmed V and J ends, which lost 4 bases and 1 base, there was a span of 10 bases. The CDR3 extends over 14 amino acids. This chain's CDR3 is CASSLAGANTEAFF. In nucleotides, the CDR3 is TGCGCCAGCAGCCTGGCAGGGGCGAACACTGAAGCTTTCTTT.

The chain recombines TRBV2 with TRBJ2-7; D is unclear. Trimming shortened V by 7 bases and J by 6 bases, and 16 bases separated the two germline ends. The CDR3 has 13 amino acids. The germline CDR1 and CDR2 sequences are SNHLY and FYNNEI. In DNA, the CDR3 is TGTGCCAGCAACTCGCTGGGTTTGGGCGAGCAGTACTTC. Translation: CASNSLGLGEQYF. Full variable domain (missing parts from reference TRBV2 and TRBJ2-7): EPEVTQTPSHQVTQMGQEVILRCVPISNHLYFYWYRQILGQKVEFLVSFYNNEISEKSEIFDDQFSVERPDGSNFTLKIRSTKLEDSAMYFCASNSLGLGEQYFGPGTRLTVT.